What follows are 18 T cell receptor beta chains derived from one specimen sequenced in a study of T cell responses to AZD1222 COVID-19 vaccine. TCRdb's copy holds only in-frame clones and misses some; the assay was immunoSEQ multiplex PCR. The table has some 130,000 clones, roughly 87% seen once. Sample: peripheral blood, taken on day 0 of AZD1222 vaccination. These receptors were taken from an adult in good health.

V is TRBV7-3 and J is TRBJ2-3, with TRBD2 identical over 9 bases. Germline CDR1 reads SGHTA; CDR2 reads FQGTGA. This CDR3 contains 16 residues. V lost 2 bases to trimming and J lost 2 bases; unmatched junction nucleotides: 5. The CDR3 spells CASSLGAGGTTDTQYF. CDR3 nucleotide sequence: TGTGCCAGCAGCTTAGGAGCGGGGGGTACCACAGATACGCAGTATTTT.

V and J are TRBV2 and TRBJ1-5, with D possibly matching TRBD1 (5 bases). The CDR3 is 13 residues long. V was shortened by 6 bases and J by 7 bases, with 13 bases between the two germline ends. Per the germline V gene, CDR1 is SNHLY and CDR2 is FYNNEI. CDR3 sequence reads: CASSSGLEQPQHF. The CDR3 DNA sequence: TGTGCCAGCAGCTCGGGGCTGGAACAGCCCCAGCATTTT. The whole variable domain, filled in from reference TRBV2 and TRBJ1-5, reads EPEVTQTPSHQVTQMGQEVILRCVPISNHLYFYWYRQILGQKVEFLVSFYNNEISEKSEIFDDQFSVERPDGSNFTLKIRSTKLEDSAMYFCASSSGLEQPQHFGDGTRLSIL.

This clone was found a few times. The rearrangement uses TRBV2 and TRBJ1-3; D is unclear. Looked up from germline, CDR1 is SNHLY and CDR2 is FYNNEI. There are 15 residues in the CDR3. The ends were cut back, 4 bases at V and 0 bases at J, with 10 bases in the middle. The CDR3 spells CASSVYSSSGNTIYF. The CDR3 DNA reads as TGTGCCAGCAGTGTTTACAGCAGCTCTGGAAACACCATATATTTT.

The V and J genes are TRBV28 and TRBJ1-6; D is possibly TRBD1 (5 bases). Per germline, CDR1 MDHEN and CDR2 SYDVKM. The CDR3 extends over 12 amino acids. Between the trimmed V and J ends, which lost 3 bases and 9 bases, there was a span of 6 bases. The CDR3 sequence: CASSFRGSPLHF. The CDR3 nucleotides are TGTGCCAGCAGTTTTAGGGGTTCACCCCTCCACTTT.

The chain carries TRBV28 and TRBJ2-7; either TRBD1 or TRBD2 may supply D (5 bases each). The V and J ends lost 6 bases and 4 bases respectively, with 19 bases between them. The CDR3 runs 15 residues. Germline values: CDR1 MDHEN, CDR2 SYDVKM. The CDR3 DNA follows: TGTGCCAGCAGGCCTAGAGGGACCGTTTTGTACGAGCAGTACTTC. This translates into CASRPRGTVLYEQYF.

The chain couples TRBV6-5 to TRBJ1-3; D unresolved. Between the trimmed V and J ends, which lost 7 bases and 0 bases, there was a span of 4 bases. Per the germline V gene, CDR1 is MNHEY and CDR2 is SVGAGI. The CDR3 runs to 12 residues. The CDR3 here is CASTLSGNTIYF. The CDR3, as DNA: TGTGCCAGCACCCTCTCTGGAAACACCATATATTTT.

Only one count was recorded for this clone. The chain joins TRBV29-1 to TRBJ2-7, with D possibly TRBD1 on 6 matching bases. The CDR3 totals 13 residues. The ends were cut back, 7 bases at V and 2 bases at J, with 15 bases in the middle. Germline loops: CDR1 SQVTM, CDR2 ANQGSEA. The CDR3 is CSAKQGITYEQYF. The CDR3 region has the DNA TGCAGCGCTAAACAGGGAATTACCTACGAGCAGTACTTC.

Only a few counts were recorded for this clone. This chain joins TRBV7-9 and TRBJ1-3; D remains ambiguous. The germline V and J ends were trimmed by 7 bases and 3 bases, with 13 bases remaining between them. CDR3 length: 14 residues. Germline CDR1 is SEHNR and CDR2 is FQNEAQ (reference sequence). CDR3: CASNQAYLGNTIYF. DNA for the CDR3: TGTGCCAGCAACCAAGCTTATCTTGGAAACACCATATATTTT.

This clone was detected once. This rearrangement joins TRBV30 to TRBJ2-3, with 14 nucleotides matching TRBD2. V lost 4 bases to trimming and J lost 9 bases; unmatched junction nucleotides: 12. The germline gives CDR1 GTSNPN, CDR2 SVGIG (reference sequence). The CDR3 has 16 amino acids. For the CDR3, the DNA is TGTGCCTGGACCCAGGGACTAGCGGGGGTCAGGGGGACGCAGTATTTT. Its protein product is CAWTQGLAGVRGTQYF.

This chain links TRBV4-1 with TRBJ2-7, with 9 bases fitting TRBD1. Germline V CDR1 and CDR2: MGHRA, YSYEKL. This CDR3 is built from 14 residues. V gave up 4 bases and J gave up 4 bases; unmatched junction bases: 5. Here the CDR3 reads CASSPGGQGYEQYF. The CDR3 coding sequence is TGCGCCAGCAGCCCGGGGGGACAGGGATACGAGCAGTACTTC.

This sequence joins TRBV28 and TRBJ1-4, with D unclear. Germline V CDR1 and CDR2: MDHEN, SYDVKM. V was cut by 3 bases and J by 11 bases, with 13 bases left in between. The CDR3 covers 13 residues. CDR3: CASSLGPTPKLFF. CDR3 nucleotides: TGTGCCAGCAGTTTGGGTCCGACTCCGAAACTGTTTTTT.

This rearrangement joins TRBV2 to TRBJ2-6, with a weak D call TRBD1 (6 bases). The V end lost 7 bases, the J end lost 3 bases, and 10 bases lay between the germline ends. The CDR3 is 14 amino acids. Per the germline V gene, CDR1 is SNHLY and CDR2 is FYNNEI. The CDR3 DNA is TGTGCCAGCATACAGGGCGTTGGGGCCAACGTCCTGACTTTC. It specifies CASIQGVGANVLTF.

The chain employs TRBV12-3 or TRBV12-4 and TRBJ2-7, with D uncertain. The CDR3 has 12 residues. Trimming removed 5 bases from V and 2 bases from J, with 7 bases in between. CDR3 sequence: CASSERTYEQYF. In DNA, the CDR3 is TGTGCCAGCAGTGAACGGACCTACGAGCAGTACTTC.

V usage is TRBV19 and J usage is TRBJ2-3, with unresolved D. The germline V gene encodes CDR1 LNHDA and CDR2 SQIVND (reference sequence). V lost 5 bases, J lost 4 bases, and 16 bases lay in between. The CDR3 loop spans 15 amino acids. In nucleotides, the CDR3 is TGTGCCAGTAGTCTGACCGGGTCTTGGGCAGATACGCAGTATTTT. Translating gives CASSLTGSWADTQYF.

This chain joins TRBV28 and TRBJ2-1; D is undetermined. Per germline, CDR1 MDHEN and CDR2 SYDVKM. The V end lost 6 bases, the J end lost 6 bases, and 12 bases lay between the germline ends. The CDR3 consists of 13 residues. The CDR3 DNA sequence: TGTGCCAGCAGCCTAGGGCACGGCAATGAGCAGTTCTTC. Translating gives CASSLGHGNEQFF.

The chain carries TRBV15 and TRBJ1-2; no reliable D call. CDR3 length: 17 amino acids. Germline loops: CDR1 LNHNV, CDR2 YYDKDF (reference sequence). V was clipped by 2 bases and J by 4 bases, with 20 bases between them. This CDR3 reads CATSRSLQYGRSYGYTF. CDR3 nucleotide sequence: TGTGCCACCAGCAGATCCCTCCAGTACGGCCGCTCCTATGGCTACACCTTC.

The rearrangement uses TRBV11-2 and TRBJ2-7; possibly TRBD1 or TRBD2 for D (6 bases each). Germline lookup yields CDR1 SGHAT and CDR2 FQNNGV. The CDR3 totals 14 residues. Trimming took 5 bases from V and 7 from J, leaving 18 bases between them. The CDR3 coding sequence is TGTGCCAGCAGCCTCCTAGGGGGGCTGGAGGAGCAGTACTTC. Its translation is CASSLLGGLEEQYF.

The gene calls are TRBV7-9 and TRBJ2-3, with D perhaps matching TRBD2 (6 bases). The length of the CDR3 is 13 residues. Germline V gene sequence: CDR1 SEHNR, CDR2 FQNEAQ (reference sequence). The ends were cut back, 6 bases at V and 2 bases at J, with 9 bases in the middle. The CDR3 DNA sequence: TGTGCCAGCAGGGAGGGAGTCACAGATACGCAGTATTTT. Residues: CASREGVTDTQYF.